This T cell receptor beta chain was captured in a study of T cells after yellow fever vaccination. Study-level information: Where fractions had low cell numbers, libraries were prepared from them with the SMART-Seq v4 Ultra Low Input RNA kit.

CDR1 and CDR2 (germline): MNHEY, SVGEGT. After removal of 8 bases from V and 5 bases from J, the junction contained 5 bases not matched to a gene. This CDR3 is built from 12 residues. TCR cDNA was made by 5'RACE template switching, adding a universal primer site and UMIs. TCRdb called the 5' RACE reads again in MiXCR, with one record for every CDR3 protein. The table records around 350,000 distinct CDR3 sequences, 11% of them present only once. In the case of this clonotype: Its antigen is as yet unknown.

General study points: Reappearance after the booster was seen for most primary-vaccination clones, at approximately 97% CD4 and around 90% CD8. By day 5 rather than day 15, the secondary response had peaked, though it was weaker.

The genes are TRBV6-2 or TRBV6-3 and TRBJ2-5; 7 positions match TRBD2. The source of this sequence is a man between 18 and 35 years old who received the YFV17D yellow fever vaccine. The material sequenced was PBMCs, taken on the day of the first yellow fever vaccination. CDR3 amino acids: CASRGDRETQYF. CDR3 nucleotide sequence: TGTGCCAGCCGGGGGGATCGCGAGACCCAGTACTTC.